This entry describes one T cell receptor (beta chain). Its antigen is as yet unknown. This record belongs to a study of T cell responses to AZD1222 COVID-19 vaccine. In the study overall: Second doses that came at about 4 or about 12 weeks were put together. Regarding the study as a whole: Only a handful of AZD1222 recipients, more than 5 in all, had baseline seropositivity. Spike-specific TCR breadth and depth grew following two AZD1222 doses. The sample set comprised mostly white British donors with more females, and clonal diversity was possibly underestimated.

CDR1 and CDR2 from the germline V gene are SGDLS and YYNGEE. Trimming took 0 bases from V and 7 from J, leaving 11 bases between them. This CDR3 has 14 amino acids. Measured with immunoSEQ multiplex PCR; TCRdb has only the in-frame clones, and not every one. The table includes 95,000 to 110,000 clones, about nine tenths detected once. This TCR derives from an adult in good health. The starting material was peripheral blood, obtained on day 0 of AZD1222 vaccination. The chain joins TRBV9 to TRBJ2-1; tentatively, D is TRBD1 (5 bases). Written as DNA, the CDR3 is TGTGCCAGCAGCGTAGAGGCAGGGTCGAATGAGCAGTTCTTC. Its protein product is CASSVEAGSNEQFF.